The 4 T cell receptor beta chains below all came from one sample that was sequenced in a study of circulating CD8 cells and anti-PD-1 response in melanoma. Using around 16 ng of total RNA, TCR libraries were made with the QIAseq Immune Repertoire TCR panel. TCRdb reprocessed the reads via MiXCR and lists one record per CDR3 protein. The sample carries around 900 distinct CDR3 sequences, about 7.9% recorded once. Four subsets defined by PD-1 and/or TIGIT were sorted from live CD3+CD8+TCRalphabeta+ cells. The sample in question was CD8+ T cells from PBMCs, obtained at baseline or after one month of anti-PD-1 therapy (not recorded which). These receptors were obtained from a human donor with melanoma.

By sample share, this clonotype is medium-sized (0.01 to 0.1%). The chain carries TRBV29-1 and TRBJ2-7; no clear D gene. Per germline, CDR1 SQVTM and CDR2 ANQGSEA. V was shortened by 6 bases and J by 0 bases, with 12 bases between the two germline ends. The CDR3 length is 13 residues. The CDR3 nucleotides are TGCAGCGTCGATACCGGGTTCTCCTACGAGCAGTACTTC. Translating gives CSVDTGFSYEQYF.

The CDR3 region has the DNA TGTGCCAGCAGCTTTGGACTAGCGGGGGGGAGCACAGATACGCAGTATTTT. Residues: CASSFGLAGGSTDTQYF. J is TRBJ2-3 and V is TRBV5-8; 15 nucleotides match TRBD2. The CDR3 sequence is 17 residues long. Losses at the gene ends were 2 bases for V and 0 bases for J; bases not matched to a gene: 1. Germline V lookup: CDR1 SGHTS, CDR2 YDEGEE.

By share, this clonotype ranks as medium-sized. V is TRBV27 and J is TRBJ1-2; 8 bases map to TRBD1. Germline lookup yields CDR1 MNHEY and CDR2 SMNVEV (reference sequence). The CDR3 extends over 15 amino acids. Unmatched junction bases numbered 7, after V lost 4 bases and J lost 3 bases. The CDR3 nucleotides read TGTGCCAGCAGTTCGCTACAGGGGGTGGACTATGGCTACACCTTC. The encoded protein is CASSSLQGVDYGYTF.

The chain links TRBV7-2 to TRBJ2-3; possible D gene TRBD1, 5 bases. V was clipped by 5 bases and J by 0 bases, with 9 bases between them. The CDR3 runs 14 residues. Looked up from germline, CDR1 is SGHTA and CDR2 is FQGNSA. The CDR3 sequence is CASSLGASTDTQYF. The CDR3 nucleotides read TGTGCCAGCAGCCTAGGGGCTAGCACAGATACGCAGTATTTT.